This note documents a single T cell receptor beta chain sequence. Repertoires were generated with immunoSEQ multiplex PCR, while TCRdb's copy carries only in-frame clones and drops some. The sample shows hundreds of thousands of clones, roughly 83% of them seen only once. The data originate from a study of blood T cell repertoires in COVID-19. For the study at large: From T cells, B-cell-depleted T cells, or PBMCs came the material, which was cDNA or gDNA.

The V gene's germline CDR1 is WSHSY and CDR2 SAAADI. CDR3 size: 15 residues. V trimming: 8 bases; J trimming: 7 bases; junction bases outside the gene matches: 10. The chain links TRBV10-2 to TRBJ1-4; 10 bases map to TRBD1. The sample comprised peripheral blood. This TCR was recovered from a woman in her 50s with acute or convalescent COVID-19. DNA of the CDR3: TGCGCCAGCCGTAAGGAGACAGGGGGCTCTGAAAAACTGTTTTTT. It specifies CASRKETGGSEKLFF.